Detailed here is one T cell receptor (beta chain). As yet, its antigen is unknown. CDR3 length: 18 residues. V dropped 0 bases and J dropped 7; count of bases not matched to a gene: 6. CDR1 SGHTA and CDR2 FQGNSA come from the germline V gene. Diagnoses were established using clinical symptoms, serum thyroxine and TRAb, thyroid ultrasound and orbital computed tomography. RNA transcripts yielded amplified TCR beta CDR3 regions. Using the HTBI primer set, a first-round RT-PCR was run on the TCR CDR3. TCRdb fed the multiplex PCR reads into MiXCR, producing one record per CDR3 protein. The sample holds around 400,000 distinct CDR3 sequences, about 13% seen once. The sample is drawn from a study of T cells in Graves' hyperthyroidism and ophthalmopathy. Across the whole study: Peripheral blood was taken when the disease was first diagnosed, before any treatment began.

Study results and limitations: Among clonotypes expanded in thyroid above 0.001, most were also found in blood.

The origin of this receptor is a young woman with Graves' hyperthyroidism. This sequence joins TRBV7-2 and TRBJ2-1; 16 bases match TRBD2. The sequenced material came from blood. Here the CDR3 reads CASSLAQGLAGGVNEQFF. CDR3 DNA: TGTGCCAGCAGCTTAGCGCAGGGACTAGCGGGAGGGGTAAATGAGCAGTTCTTC.